The T cell receptor (beta chain) under discussion was sequenced for a study of cytomegalovirus exposure and HLA in healthy donors. The V gene end was trimmed by 1 base and the J gene end by 6 bases; junction bases not matched to a gene: 2. The CDR3 consists of 13 residues. CDR1 is GTSNPN and CDR2 is SVGIG in the germline V gene (reference sequence). The data were produced by immunoSEQ multiplex PCR, yet TCRdb's version contains in-frame clones alone and is incomplete. The table shows roughly 150,000 clones, with roughly nine tenths occurring only once. The receptor was derived from a young man in good health and CMV-seronegative. The chain has TRBV30 and TRBJ2-2; 7 bases agree with TRBD1. Sequenced material: PBMCs. The CDR3 DNA follows: TGTGCCTGGAGTGGCACAGGGGCCGGGGAGCTGTTTTTT. It yields the protein CAWSGTGAGELFF.